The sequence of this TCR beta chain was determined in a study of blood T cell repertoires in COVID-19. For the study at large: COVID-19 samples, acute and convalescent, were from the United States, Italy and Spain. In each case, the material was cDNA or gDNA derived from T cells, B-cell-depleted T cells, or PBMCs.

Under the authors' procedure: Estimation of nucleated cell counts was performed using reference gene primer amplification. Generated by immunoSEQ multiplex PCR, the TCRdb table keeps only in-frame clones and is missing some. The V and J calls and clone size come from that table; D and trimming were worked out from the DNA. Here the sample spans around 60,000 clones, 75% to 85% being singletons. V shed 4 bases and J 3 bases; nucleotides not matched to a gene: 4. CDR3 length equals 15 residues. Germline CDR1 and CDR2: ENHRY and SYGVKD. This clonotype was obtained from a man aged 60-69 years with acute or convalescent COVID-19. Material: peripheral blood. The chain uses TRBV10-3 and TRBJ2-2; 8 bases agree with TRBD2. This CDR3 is CAISVGGGYTGELFF. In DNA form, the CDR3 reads TGTGCCATCAGTGTCGGGGGGGGCTACACCGGGGAGCTGTTTTTT.